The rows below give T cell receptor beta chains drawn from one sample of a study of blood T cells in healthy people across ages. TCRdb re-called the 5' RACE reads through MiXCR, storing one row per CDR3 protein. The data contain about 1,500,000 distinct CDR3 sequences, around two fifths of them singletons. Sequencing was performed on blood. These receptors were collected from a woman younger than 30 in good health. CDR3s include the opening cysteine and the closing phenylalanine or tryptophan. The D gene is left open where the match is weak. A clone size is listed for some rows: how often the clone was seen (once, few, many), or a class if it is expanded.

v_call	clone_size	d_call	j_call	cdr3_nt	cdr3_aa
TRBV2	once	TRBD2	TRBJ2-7	TGTGCCAGCAGAGAAAGACTAGCGGGACACTACGAGCAGTACTTC	CASRERLAGHYEQYF
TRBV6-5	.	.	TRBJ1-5	TGTGCCAGCAGTTACAGAGGCGGGGCAGGGAATCAGCCCCAGCATTTT	CASSYRGGAGNQPQHF
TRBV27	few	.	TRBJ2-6	TGTGCCAGCAGTTTAAGCAGGTACCCCTCTGGGGCCAACGTCCTGACTTTC	CASSLSRYPSGANVLTF
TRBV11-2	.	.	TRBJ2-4	TGTGCCAGCAGCTACAACCCCAAAAACATTCAGTACTTC	CASSYNPKNIQYF
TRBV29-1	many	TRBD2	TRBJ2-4	TGCAGCGTTTCTCTACTAGCGGGAGTCAAAAACATTCAGTACTTC	CSVSLLAGVKNIQYF
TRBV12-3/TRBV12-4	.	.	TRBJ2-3	TGTGCCAGCAGTCTCTATTCGGGAGCTGGAGATACGCAGTATTTT	CASSLYSGAGDTQYF
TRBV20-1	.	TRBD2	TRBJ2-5	TGCAGTGCTAGGGGGGGGGAACTCATACAAGAGACCCAGTACTTC	CSARGGELIQETQYF
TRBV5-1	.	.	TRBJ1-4	TGCGCCAGCAGCTTGACAGTAAATAATGAAAAACTGTTTTTT	CASSLTVNNEKLFF
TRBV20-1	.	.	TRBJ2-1	TGCAGTGCTAGAGTCGGGCTAGCGACGTCCAATGAGCAGTTCTTC	CSARVGLATSNEQFF
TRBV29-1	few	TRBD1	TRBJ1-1	TGCAGCGTTATACAGGGGGTCACTGAAGCTTTCTTT	CSVIQGVTEAFF
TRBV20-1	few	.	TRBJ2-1	TGCAGTGCTAGAGATTTGTCGGACCCATTGGGTGAGCAGTTCTTC	CSARDLSDPLGEQFF
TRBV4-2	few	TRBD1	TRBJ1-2	TGTGCCAGCAGCCAACTTCAGGGGGCGGGCGGCTACACCTTC	CASSQLQGAGGYTF
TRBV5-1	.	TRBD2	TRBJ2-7	TGCGCCAGCTGTTCGGCTAGCGGGAGGGGATACGAGCACTACTTC	CASCSASGRGYEHYF
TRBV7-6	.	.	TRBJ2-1	TGTGCCAGCAGCTCGGGACTCCTAGAGCAGTTCTTC	CASSSGLLEQFF
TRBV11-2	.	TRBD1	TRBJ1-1	TGTGCCAGCAGCCCGAGACAGGGGCGGGGTACTGAAGCTTTCTTT	CASSPRQGRGTEAFF